Sequencing of this T cell receptor (beta chain) was carried out in a study of blood T cell repertoires in COVID-19. The protocol was immunoSEQ multiplex PCR, while the TCRdb copy is restricted to in-frame clones and leaves out a portion. The table includes 73,000 or so clones, around 90% detected once. CDR1 LNHDA and CDR2 SQIVND come from the germline V gene (reference sequence). The CDR3 consists of 14 residues. Trimming pared 3 bases from V and 5 bases from J, leaving 13 bases between. The chain combines TRBV19 with TRBJ1-1, with no clear D. This sequence originates from a human donor with active COVID-19. The donor label of this sample is uncertain. Sequenced: peripheral blood. CDR3 nucleotide sequence: TGTGCCAGTAGTATTACACGATTAAAGACTGAAGCTTTCTTT. Translated, it gives CASSITRLKTEAFF.